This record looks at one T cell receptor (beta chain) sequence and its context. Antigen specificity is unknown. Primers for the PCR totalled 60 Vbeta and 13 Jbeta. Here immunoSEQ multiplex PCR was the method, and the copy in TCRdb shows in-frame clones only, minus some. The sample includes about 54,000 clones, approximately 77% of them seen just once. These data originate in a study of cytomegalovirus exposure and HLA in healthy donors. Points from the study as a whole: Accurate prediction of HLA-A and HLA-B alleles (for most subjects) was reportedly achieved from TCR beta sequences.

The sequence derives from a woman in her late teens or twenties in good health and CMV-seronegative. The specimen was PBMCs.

CDR3 DNA: TGTGCCAGCAGCCCAGGGACTAGCGATATCTACGAGCAGTACTTC. This gives the protein CASSPGTSDIYEQYF. V gene TRBV5-4 combines with J gene TRBJ2-7; 10 bases map to TRBD2. This CDR3 region has 15 residues. V gave up 4 bases and J gave up 3 bases; unmatched junction bases: 7. Germline lookup yields CDR1 SGHNT and CDR2 YYREEE (reference sequence). Supplemented by reference TRBV5-4 and TRBJ2-7, the full variable domain reads ETGVTQSPTHLIKTRGQQVTLRCSSQSGHNTVSWYQQALGQGPQFIFQYYREEENGRGNFPPRFSGLQFPNYSSELNVNALELDDSALYLCASSPGTSDIYEQYFGPGTRLTVT.